The TCR beta chain described here comes from a study of cytomegalovirus exposure and HLA in healthy donors. Per the germline V gene, CDR1 is SGHTS and CDR2 is YDEGEE. J was trimmed by 6 bases and V by 3 bases; bases with no gene match: 6. This CDR3 region has 14 residues. Amplification used 60 Vbeta primers and 13 Jbeta primers. Libraries were prepared by immunoSEQ multiplex PCR; TCRdb keeps only in-frame clonotypes and omits some of them. Recorded for this sample: about 130,000 clones. The chain recombines TRBV5-8 with TRBJ1-2, with 9 bases identical to TRBD1. The source is a woman aged 35 to 49 in good health and CMV-seronegative. The sample comprised PBMCs. In DNA, the CDR3 is TGTGCCAGCAGCTCTACAGGGGGCGTGAATGGCTACACCTTC. Its protein is CASSSTGGVNGYTF.